Below, 8 T cell receptor beta chains from the same sample are listed, as sequenced in a study of CD8 T cells in ankylosing spondylitis. TCRdb itself ran the 5' RACE reads through MiXCR, one entry per CDR3 protein. The sample has about 360,000 distinct CDR3 sequences, around 20% seen once; the top ten hold around 13%. The sample was blood, either unsorted or a sorted T cell fraction (not recorded which). The source is a male donor with ankylosing spondylitis or in good health (not recorded which).

This clonotype has a count of ten or more. The chain has TRBV12-3 or TRBV12-4 and TRBJ1-1; the D gene is possibly TRBD1 (5 bases). The CDR3 spans 14 residues. Trimming removed 6 bases at V and 6 bases at J, with 17 bases between. The chain's CDR3 is CASSASTAFAEAFF. CDR3 sequence (DNA): TGTGCCAGCAGCGCATCGACAGCCTTCGCTGAAGCTTTCTTT.

This clonotype has only a few counts. This sequence joins TRBV15 and TRBJ2-1; D possibly corresponds to TRBD1 (5 bases). In germline, CDR1 is LNHNV, CDR2 YYDKDF (reference sequence). With 4 bases removed from V and 6 bases from J, the gap between germline ends came to 16 bases. The CDR3 contains 15 residues. The CDR3 DNA follows: TGTGCCACCAGCAATCCAGGGTTCTCTCTCAATGAGCAGTTCTTC. Translating gives CATSNPGFSLNEQFF.

In its sample, this clonotype was seen a few times. CDR3 amino acids: CASSPDSATEDTQYF. The CDR3 DNA reads TGTGCCAGCAGTCCTGACTCAGCTACGGAAGATACGCAGTATTTT. The chain combines TRBV6-1 with TRBJ2-3; the D is unclear. V dropped 5 bases and J dropped 5 bases, with 17 bases sitting between them. CDR1 is MNHNS and CDR2 is SASEGT in the germline V gene. The CDR3 is 15 residues long.

This clonotype was detected many times. CDR3 protein: CASSYDGGQYHSPLHF. The DNA for the CDR3 is TGTGCCAGCAGTTACGACGGGGGGCAGTATCATTCACCCCTCCACTTT. The J gene is TRBJ1-6, the V gene TRBV6-5; a possible D gene is TRBD1 (6 bases). V was shortened by 2 bases and J by 8 bases, with 16 bases between the two germline ends. The CDR3 length is 16 residues. Germline V gene lookup returns CDR1 MNHEY and CDR2 SVGAGI.

This clonotype was counted a few times. The rearrangement joins TRBV6-5 to TRBJ2-1; the D gene could be TRBD1 or TRBD2 (6 bases each). This CDR3 is 16 amino acids long. The germline V gene encodes CDR1 MNHEY and CDR2 SVGAGI. The ends were cut back, 0 bases at V and 2 bases at J, with 11 bases in the middle. CDR3 sequence: CASSYSSGEAYNEQFF. The CDR3 nucleotides read TGTGCCAGCAGTTACTCGTCAGGGGAGGCCTACAATGAGCAGTTCTTC.

This clonotype was found a few times. The chain couples TRBV29-1 to TRBJ2-2, with D perhaps TRBD2 (6 bases). This CDR3 is built from 12 residues. V lost 5 bases, J lost 5 bases, and 9 bases lay in between. Germline values: CDR1 SQVTM, CDR2 ANQGSEA. In DNA, the CDR3 is TGCAGCGTTTACGGGGGAACCGGGGAGCTGTTTTTT. Protein product: CSVYGGTGELFF.

V is TRBV12-3 or TRBV12-4 and J is TRBJ1-2; possible D gene TRBD1, 6 bases. V was shortened by 5 bases and J by 4 bases, with 17 bases between the two germline ends. CDR3 size: 15 residues. As DNA, the CDR3 is TGTGCCAGCAGTCCAACACGACAGGATGGCTATGGCTACACCTTC. This codes for CASSPTRQDGYGYTF.

The chain joins TRBV6-5 to TRBJ2-1, with TRBD2 identical over 12 bases. The germline V gene encodes CDR1 MNHEY and CDR2 SVGAGI. The trim removed 4 bases at V and 6 bases at J, leaving 7 bases unmatched. The CDR3 extends over 16 amino acids. The CDR3 DNA follows: TGTGCCAGCAGTTCCCTACTAGCGGGGGGCCTCAATGAGCAGTTCTTC. Protein sequence: CASSSLLAGGLNEQFF.